These T cell receptor beta chains were read from a single sample in a study of CD8 T cells in Susac syndrome. TCRdb called the immunoSEQ multiplex PCR reads again in MiXCR, with one record for every CDR3 protein. The table lists 140,000 or so distinct CDR3 sequences, 90% to 96% of them singletons. The sequenced sample consisted of CD4+ T cells from PBMCs. The receptor source for this set is a human donor with Susac syndrome. Each CDR3 is given with its conserved first and last residue. The order of the fields is V gene, clone size, CDR3 length, D gene, J gene, CDR3 protein, CDR3 DNA. The D gene is left open where the match is weak. The size entry is marked missing in some rows and otherwise reads once, few, many or a size class.

TRBV5-1	.	17	TRBD2	TRBJ2-1	CASSSGLAGVAYNEQFF	TGCGCCAGCAGCTCCGGACTAGCGGGAGTGGCCTACAATGAGCAGTTCTTC
TRBV20-1	.	15	.	TRBJ1-1	CSARGYGSQNTEAFF	TGCAGTGCTAGAGGATATGGGAGCCAGAACACTGAAGCTTTCTTT
TRBV5-6	.	14	TRBD1	TRBJ1-1	CASSRDRAWTEAFF	TGTGCCAGCAGCCGCGACAGGGCATGGACTGAAGCTTTCTTT
TRBV29-1	.	11	.	TRBJ1-1	CSVDTKREAFF	TGCAGCGTAGACACAAAGAGAGAAGCTTTCTTT
TRBV20-1	.	12	.	TRBJ1-2	CSAREGGTGYTF	TGCAGTGCTAGAGAGGGGGGGACTGGCTACACCTTC
TRBV21-1	.	16	.	TRBJ2-1	CASSNMTSTPYNEQFF	TGTGCCAGCAGCAATATGACTTCGACTCCCTACAATGAGCAGTTCTTC
TRBV29-1	.	13	TRBD2	TRBJ2-1	CSVGAGVGIEQFF	TGCAGCGTTGGAGCGGGAGTCGGTATTGAGCAGTTCTTC
TRBV12-3/TRBV12-4	.	22	.	TRBJ2-6	CASSSWAPGGGRELSGANVLTF	TGTGCCAGCAGTAGTTGGGCCCCCGGGGGAGGAAGAGAACTTTCTGGGGCCAACGTCCTGACTTTC
TRBV5-1	.	16	.	TRBJ1-6	CASSLDESRGVSPLHF	TGCGCCAGCAGCTTGGACGAATCCAGGGGAGTATCACCCCTCCACTTT
TRBV3-1	.	17	TRBD2	TRBJ2-3	CASSQDLLAGGADTQYF	TGTGCCAGCAGCCAAGATTTACTAGCGGGAGGCGCAGATACGCAGTATTTT
TRBV6-6	.	12	.	TRBJ1-3	CAMGIAGNTIYF	TGTGCCATGGGAATCGCTGGAAACACCATATATTTT
TRBV9	few	16	.	TRBJ1-3	CASSFPGTSSGNTIYF	TGTGCCAGCAGCTTTCCCGGGACAAGCTCTGGAAACACCATATATTTT
TRBV5-1	.	15	.	TRBJ1-1	CASSLLDGVSTEAFF	TGCGCCAGCAGCTTGTTGGATGGGGTTTCGACTGAAGCTTTCTTT
TRBV5-6	few	12	.	TRBJ2-7	CASTRGSYEQYF	TGTGCCAGCACCCGCGGCTCCTACGAGCAGTACTTC
TRBV29-1	.	14	TRBD2	TRBJ2-4	CSVPWGGGGNIQYF	TGCAGCGTCCCCTGGGGGGGAGGAGGAAACATTCAGTACTTC
TRBV11-2	.	16	.	TRBJ2-2	CASSFRLGRAHGELFF	TGTGCCAGCAGCTTTCGTCTTGGGCGAGCCCACGGGGAGCTGTTTTTT
TRBV24-1	.	12	.	TRBJ2-3	CATSDPTDTQYF	TGTGCCACCAGTGACCCCACAGATACGCAGTATTTT
TRBV7-9	once	15	.	TRBJ1-1	CASSGPGLKNTEAFF	TGTGCCAGCAGCGGGCCGGGACTGAAGAACACTGAAGCTTTCTTT
TRBV7-2	.	13	.	TRBJ1-3	CASSWETGNTIYF	TGTGCCAGCAGCTGGGAGACTGGAAACACCATATATTTT
TRBV2	.	12	.	TRBJ1-3	CASGKGSNTIYF	TGTGCCAGCGGGAAGGGATCAAACACCATATATTTT
TRBV20-1	.	14	TRBD2	TRBJ2-1	CSASQSGGSSEQFF	TGCAGTGCTTCCCAATCCGGGGGGTCAAGTGAGCAGTTCTTC
TRBV5-6	.	14	.	TRBJ2-7	CASCRGDMSYEQYF	TGTGCCAGCTGCCGGGGAGATATGTCCTACGAGCAGTACTTC
TRBV29-1	.	14	TRBD2	TRBJ2-1	CSVMLAGGYNEQFF	TGCAGCGTTATGCTAGCGGGAGGATACAATGAGCAGTTCTTC
TRBV24-1	.	15	.	TRBJ1-2	CATCSRDIQTYGYTF	TGTGCCACCTGCAGCCGGGACATACAGACGTATGGCTACACCTTC
TRBV28	.	16	TRBD1	TRBJ2-2	CASSSQGGVLTGELFF	TGTGCCAGCAGTTCACAGGGGGGAGTCCTCACCGGGGAGCTGTTTTTT
TRBV9	.	16	.	TRBJ1-1	CASSVGGRETNTEAFF	TGTGCCAGCAGCGTAGGGGGACGAGAGACGAACACTGAAGCTTTCTTT
TRBV4-2	.	12	.	TRBJ1-4	CASSARRDGAFF	TGTGCCAGCAGCGCCCGACGGGACGGGGCGTTTTTT
TRBV7-2	.	15	.	TRBJ1-2	CASSTQGLGSYGYTF	TGTGCCAGCAGCACACAAGGGCTGGGTTCCTATGGCTACACCTTC
TRBV4-1	.	16	.	TRBJ1-5	CASSHPGRTGNQPQHF	TGCGCCAGCAGCCACCCCGGCCGGACAGGCAATCAGCCCCAGCATTTT
TRBV5-1	.	17	TRBD2	TRBJ2-5	CASSPGLAGGPQETQYF	TGCGCCAGCAGCCCGGGACTAGCGGGGGGGCCCCAAGAGACCCAGTACTTC
TRBV13	once	11	.	TRBJ1-4	CASSWNPKLFF	TGTGCCAGCAGCTGGAACCCTAAACTGTTTTTT
TRBV3-1	.	13	.	TRBJ2-1	CASSQDRGSEQFF	TGTGCCAGCAGCCAAGATCGGGGAAGTGAGCAGTTCTTC
TRBV20-1	once	15	TRBD1	TRBJ1-5	CSASRRTGGNQPQHF	TGCAGTGCTAGCCGACGGACAGGGGGCAATCAGCCCCAGCATTTT
TRBV7-2	once	13	.	TRBJ1-2	CASSLRQGGGYTF	TGTGCCAGCAGCTTACGGCAGGGTGGAGGCTACACCTTC
TRBV2	.	13	.	TRBJ2-7	CASLMEGSYEQYF	TGTGCCAGCCTGATGGAGGGTTCCTACGAGCAGTACTTC
TRBV5-6	.	15	.	TRBJ1-2	CASSLAGARGYGYTF	TGTGCCAGCAGCTTGGCAGGGGCGCGGGGCTATGGCTACACCTTC
TRBV20-1	.	14	TRBD1	TRBJ2-1	CSASGDSSYNEQFF	TGCAGTGCTAGTGGGGACAGCTCCTACAATGAGCAGTTCTTC
TRBV10-3	.	13	.	TRBJ2-4	CAALDLAKNIQYF	TGTGCCGCCCTGGACTTAGCCAAAAACATTCAGTACTTC
TRBV7-3	.	13	.	TRBJ2-5	CASSLTMTETQYF	TGTGCCAGCAGCTTAACAATGACGGAGACCCAGTACTTC
TRBV29-1	once	15	.	TRBJ2-3	CSVVGGALPTDTQYF	TGCAGCGTCGTGGGGGGGGCCCTCCCGACAGATACGCAGTATTTT
TRBV7-2	.	14	TRBD2	TRBJ2-7	CASSPTSGSYEQYF	TGTGCCAGCAGTCCAACTAGCGGGAGCTACGAGCAGTACTTC
TRBV14	.	13	TRBD1	TRBJ1-1	CASQGQPNTEAFF	TGTGCCAGCCAGGGACAGCCGAACACTGAAGCTTTCTTT
TRBV5-1	.	15	.	TRBJ1-1	CASSPAWERNTEAFF	TGCGCCAGCAGTCCCGCCTGGGAGAGGAACACTGAAGCTTTCTTT
TRBV7-6	.	16	.	TRBJ2-2	CASTPRGGSVAGELFF	TGTGCCAGCACCCCAAGAGGTGGATCGGTCGCCGGGGAGCTGTTTTTT
TRBV6-6	.	16	TRBD1	TRBJ2-7	CASSYDRANLGDEQYF	TGTGCCAGCAGTTACGACAGGGCCAACCTCGGGGACGAGCAGTACTTC
TRBV30	.	12	.	TRBJ1-5	CAWSVGREPQHF	TGTGCCTGGAGTGTAGGGAGGGAGCCCCAGCATTTT
TRBV20-1	.	16	.	TRBJ1-1	CSALGATGTPNTEAFF	TGCAGTGCCCTAGGGGCCACAGGGACCCCGAACACTGAAGCTTTCTTT
TRBV2	.	11	.	TRBJ2-2	CASSATGELFF	TGTGCCAGCAGTGCGACCGGGGAGCTGTTTTTT
TRBV28	.	12	.	TRBJ1-2	CASTLGRGGYTF	TGTGCCAGCACTCTCGGGAGAGGGGGCTACACCTTC